These T cell receptor beta chains were read from a single sample in a study of T cell responses to AZD1222 COVID-19 vaccine. Data came from immunoSEQ multiplex PCR; TCRdb stores just in-frame clones and leaves some out. The table has 150,000 to 200,000 clones, 75% to 95% seen once. The sequenced sample was peripheral blood, obtained on day 0 of AZD1222 vaccination. The receptors were sampled from an adult in good health. Each CDR3 is given with its conserved first and last residue. Each record gives: clone size, J gene, V gene, D gene, CDR3 length, CDR3 protein, CDR3 DNA. The D gene is left open where the match is weak. Some rows have no size entry. The others give once, few or many, or a class for an expanded clone.

>NA|TRBJ1-1|TRBV2|TRBD1|17
CASSGDRGNPRRTEAFF
TGTGCCAGCAGTGGGGACAGGGGCAACCCTCGGCGGACTGAAGCTTTCTTT
>NA|TRBJ1-4|TRBV9|TRBD1|14
CASSVAGGDEKLFF
TGTGCCAGCAGCGTAGCAGGGGGCGACGAAAAACTGTTTTTT
>NA|TRBJ1-2|TRBV19|NA|14
CASSIPGANYGYTF
TGTGCCAGTAGTATACCAGGGGCGAACTATGGCTACACCTTC
>NA|TRBJ1-1|TRBV7-9|NA|16
CASSQIAGRTNTEAFF
TGTGCCAGCAGCCAAATTGCGGGGAGGACGAACACTGAAGCTTTCTTT
>NA|TRBJ1-2|TRBV6-1|NA|11
CASSELYGYTF
TGTGCCAGCAGTGAATTATATGGCTACACCTTC
>NA|TRBJ2-5|TRBV7-2|NA|13
CASRGSNLETQYF
TGTGCCAGCAGGGGCAGCAACCTAGAGACCCAGTACTTC
>once|TRBJ2-5|TRBV29-1|TRBD2|14
CSHPAGGRQETQYF
TGCAGCCACCCCGCCGGGGGGAGGCAAGAGACCCAGTACTTC
>NA|TRBJ2-1|TRBV7-2|TRBD2|13
CASIFSAGLGQFF
TGTGCCAGCATATTCTCAGCGGGGCTTGGGCAGTTCTTC
>NA|TRBJ2-4|TRBV7-2|TRBD1|14
CASSTTGSKNIQYF
TGTGCCAGCAGCACGACAGGGAGCAAAAACATTCAGTACTTC
>NA|TRBJ1-5|TRBV27|TRBD1|15
CASSSVTGGGQPQHF
TGTGCCAGCAGTTCGGTGACAGGGGGCGGTCAGCCCCAGCATTTT
>NA|TRBJ1-6|TRBV7-6|NA|15
CASSLEVGRNSPLHF
TGTGCCAGCAGCTTAGAAGTGGGTCGCAATTCACCCCTCCACTTT
>NA|TRBJ2-3|TRBV9|NA|13
CASSAGSTDTQYF
TGTGCCAGCAGCGCGGGGAGTACAGATACGCAGTATTTT
>NA|TRBJ2-1|TRBV5-1|TRBD2|16
CASSFVASGGYNEQFF
TGCGCCAGCAGCTTTGTGGCTAGCGGGGGCTACAATGAGCAGTTCTTC
>NA|TRBJ1-2|TRBV3-1/TRBV3-2|NA|13
CASSQQEEGGYTF
TGTGCCAGCAGCCAACAAGAGGAGGGTGGCTACACCTTC
>NA|TRBJ2-1|TRBV9|TRBD2|15
CASSVVSGGAAEQFF
TGTGCCAGCAGCGTAGTTTCCGGGGGGGCCGCGGAGCAGTTCTTC
>NA|TRBJ1-2|TRBV6-5|NA|14
CASSWVGDGYGYTF
TGTGCCAGCAGTTGGGTTGGGGACGGGTATGGCTACACCTTC
>NA|TRBJ1-1|TRBV7-8|TRBD1|16
CASSLVTGETGTEAFF
TGTGCCAGCAGCTTAGTGACAGGGGAAACGGGCACTGAAGCTTTCTTT
>NA|TRBJ2-2|TRBV7-2|NA|14
CASTMGLGTGELFF
TGTGCCAGCACCATGGGTCTAGGGACCGGGGAGCTGTTTTTT
>NA|TRBJ2-7|TRBV11-2|TRBD2|15
CASSPLAGPFYEQYF
TGTGCCAGCAGCCCTCTAGCGGGCCCCTTCTACGAGCAGTACTTC
>NA|TRBJ1-1|TRBV13|NA|14
CASSTQTVGTEAFF
TGTGCCAGCAGCACCCAGACGGTGGGGACTGAAGCTTTCTTT
>NA|TRBJ2-1|TRBV7-2|TRBD2|15
CASRATSVSYNEQFF
TGTGCCAGCAGGGCAACTAGCGTCTCCTACAATGAGCAGTTCTTC
>NA|TRBJ1-1|TRBV14|NA|13
CASTLGLNTEAFF
TGTGCCAGCACCCTGGGCCTGAACACTGAAGCTTTCTTT
>NA|TRBJ1-4|TRBV7-2|NA|15
CASSLVPGPNEKLFF
TGTGCCAGCAGCTTAGTCCCGGGACCTAATGAAAAACTGTTTTTT
>NA|TRBJ2-4|TRBV27|NA|14
CASSFSDGKNIQYF
TGTGCCAGCAGTTTCAGCGACGGCAAAAACATTCAGTACTTC
>NA|TRBJ2-2|TRBV10-3|TRBD2|15
CAISLTSANTGELFF
TGTGCCATCAGTTTGACTAGCGCGAACACCGGGGAGCTGTTTTTT
>NA|TRBJ1-3|TRBV3-1/TRBV3-2|NA|13
CASSRYSGNTIYF
TGTGCCAGCAGCCGATACAGTGGAAACACCATATATTTT
>NA|TRBJ1-5|TRBV7-8|NA|14
CASSQTGNNQPQHF
TGTGCCAGCAGCCAAACAGGAAACAATCAGCCCCAGCATTTT
>few|TRBJ1-2|TRBV2|NA|16
CATRPRDSLFNYGYTF
TGTGCCACCCGACCGAGGGATTCATTATTTAACTATGGCTACACCTTC
>NA|TRBJ1-1|TRBV7-2|NA|12
CASSFPLTEAFF
TGTGCCAGCAGCTTCCCCCTGACTGAAGCTTTCTTT
>NA|TRBJ2-7|TRBV7-6|NA|13
CASSYGQHYEQYF
TGTGCCAGCAGCTATGGACAGCACTACGAGCAGTACTTC
>once|TRBJ2-3|TRBV9|NA|17
CASSPRERSGLTDTQYF
TGTGCCAGCAGCCCCCGCGAGCGAAGCGGGCTCACAGATACGCAGTATTTT
>NA|TRBJ1-5|TRBV27|NA|15
CASSLSRGSNQPQHF
TGTGCCAGCAGTTTATCTCGGGGTAGCAATCAGCCCCAGCATTTT
>NA|TRBJ1-1|TRBV7-2|NA|15
CASSLARAGNTEAFF
TGTGCCAGCAGCTTAGCGCGGGCGGGGAACACTGAAGCTTTCTTT
>NA|TRBJ1-4|TRBV5-5|NA|15
CASTLGVGKSEKLFF
TGTGCCAGCACCTTAGGGGTGGGTAAAAGCGAAAAACTGTTTTTT
>NA|TRBJ1-3|TRBV9|NA|14
CASSPRNSGNTIYF
TGTGCCAGCAGCCCACGGAACTCTGGAAACACCATATATTTT
>once|TRBJ2-7|TRBV6-5|NA|15
CASSYSSGTSYEQYF
TGTGCCAGCAGTTACTCGTCAGGCACTTCCTACGAGCAGTACTTC
>NA|TRBJ1-2|TRBV5-4|NA|16
CASSLAGGREVGGYTF
TGTGCCAGCAGCTTGGCCGGCGGCAGGGAAGTTGGTGGCTACACCTTC
>NA|TRBJ1-2|TRBV19|NA|12
CASMRANYGYTF
TGTGCCAGTATGAGAGCTAACTATGGCTACACCTTC
>NA|TRBJ1-1|TRBV27|NA|13
CASSQTPGTEAFF
TGTGCCAGCAGTCAGACTCCGGGCACTGAAGCTTTCTTT
>NA|TRBJ1-2|TRBV7-9|TRBD1|16
CASSVAGTGWRYGHTF
TGTGCCAGCAGCGTAGCCGGGACAGGGTGGAGGTATGGCCACACCTTC
>NA|TRBJ1-1|TRBV18|NA|16
CASSPWRSSLNTEAFF
TGTGCCAGCTCACCATGGCGCAGCAGTTTGAACACTGAAGCTTTCTTT
>NA|TRBJ1-1|TRBV11-2|NA|17
CASSLDPSLFGGTEAFF
TGTGCCAGCAGCTTAGATCCAAGCCTTTTCGGGGGCACTGAAGCTTTCTTT
>once|TRBJ2-2|TRBV7-3|NA|16
CASSLNAGANTGELFF
TGTGCCAGCAGCTTAAATGCAGGGGCGAACACCGGGGAGCTGTTTTTT
>NA|TRBJ1-3|TRBV15|NA|15
CATSRDRGGGNTIYF
TGTGCCACCAGCAGAGATAGGGGGGGCGGGAACACCATATATTTT
>NA|TRBJ1-2|TRBV9|NA|16
CASSGTRKISNYGYTF
TGTGCCAGCAGCGGGACAAGGAAAATCTCTAACTATGGCTACACCTTC
>once|TRBJ1-3|TRBV18|NA|14
CASSPNDMANTIYF
TGTGCCAGCTCACCCAACGACATGGCAAACACCATATATTTT
>NA|TRBJ1-1|TRBV5-4|TRBD1|17
CASSLWTGGRLNTEAFF
TGTGCCAGCAGCTTGTGGACAGGGGGCCGTTTAAACACTGAAGCTTTCTTT
>many|TRBJ1-6|TRBV30|NA|15
CAWSSGAGNSSPLHF
TGTGCCTGGAGTTCCGGGGCTGGGAATAGTTCACCCCTCCACTTT
>few|TRBJ1-1|TRBV7-3|NA|15
CASSLGGLGNTEAFF
TGTGCCAGCAGCTTAGGAGGGTTGGGGAACACTGAAGCTTTCTTT
>once|TRBJ1-5|TRBV9|TRBD1|15
CASSAGTGFNQPQHF
TGTGCCAGCAGCGCAGGGACAGGGTTTAATCAGCCCCAGCATTTT
>NA|TRBJ1-6|TRBV10-3|NA|16
CAISDSLGQSSSPLHF
TGTGCCATCAGTGATTCGCTGGGACAAAGTAGTTCACCCCTCCACTTT
>once|TRBJ2-7|TRBV19|TRBD1|15
CASADRGQRAYEQYF
TGTGCCAGTGCCGACAGGGGGCAAAGGGCCTACGAGCAGTACTTC
>few|TRBJ1-5|TRBV27|NA|15
CASSPVGSGYQPQHF
TGTGCCAGCAGTCCTGTGGGGTCTGGCTATCAGCCCCAGCATTTT
>NA|TRBJ2-7|TRBV6-5|NA|12
CASKGVSYEQYF
TGTGCCAGCAAAGGGGTTTCGTACGAGCAGTACTTC
>NA|TRBJ2-7|TRBV19|TRBD2|17
CASTPRGLADSSYEQYF
TGTGCCAGTACCCCTCGTGGGCTAGCGGATTCCTCCTACGAGCAGTACTTC
>NA|TRBJ1-3|TRBV24-1|NA|13
CATGAGSGNTIYF
TGTGCCACCGGAGCGGGCTCTGGAAACACCATATATTTT
>NA|TRBJ1-1|TRBV18|TRBD1|18
CASSPLFDRGLANTEAFF
TGTGCCAGCTCACCACTGTTCGACAGGGGGCTGGCGAACACTGAAGCTTTCTTT